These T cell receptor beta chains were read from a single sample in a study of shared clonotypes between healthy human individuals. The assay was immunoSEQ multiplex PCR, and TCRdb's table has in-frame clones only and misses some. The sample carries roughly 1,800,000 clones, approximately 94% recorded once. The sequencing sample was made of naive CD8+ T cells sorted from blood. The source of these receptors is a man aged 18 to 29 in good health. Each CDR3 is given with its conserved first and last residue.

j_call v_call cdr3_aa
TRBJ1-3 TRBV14 CASSQDWMGNTIYF
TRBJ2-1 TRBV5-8 CASSFGAGSYNEQFF
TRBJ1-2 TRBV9 CASSVGATGYGYTF
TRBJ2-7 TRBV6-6 CASSSPPQGTRDEQYF
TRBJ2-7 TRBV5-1 CASSFLGGATEQYF
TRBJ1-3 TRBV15 CATSSEGVGGNTIYF
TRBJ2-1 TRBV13 CASSLSGNEQFF
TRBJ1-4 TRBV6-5 CASSPDSGGEKLFF
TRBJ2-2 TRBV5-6 CASSKEGGGDTGELFF
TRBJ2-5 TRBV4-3 CASSRGTGGGETQYF
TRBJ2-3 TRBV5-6 CASSLAHGGLPGDTQYF
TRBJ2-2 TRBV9 CASSEQANTGELFF
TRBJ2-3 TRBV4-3 CASSLYYNFADTQYF